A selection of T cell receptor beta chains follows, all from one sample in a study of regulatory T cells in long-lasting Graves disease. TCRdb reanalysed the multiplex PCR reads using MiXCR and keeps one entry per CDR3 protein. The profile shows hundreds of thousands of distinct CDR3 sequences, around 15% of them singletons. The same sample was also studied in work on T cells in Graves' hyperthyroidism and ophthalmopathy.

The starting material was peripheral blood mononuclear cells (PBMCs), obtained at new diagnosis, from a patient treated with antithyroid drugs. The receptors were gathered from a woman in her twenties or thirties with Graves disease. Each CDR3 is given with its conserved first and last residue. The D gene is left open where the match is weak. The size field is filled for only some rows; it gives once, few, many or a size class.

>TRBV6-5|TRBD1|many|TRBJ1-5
TGTGCCAGCAGTTCCGCTCGGGACAGGGAAGGAGTACATCAGCCCCAGCATTTT
CASSSARDREGVHQPQHF
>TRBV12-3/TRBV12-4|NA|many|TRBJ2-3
TGTGCCAGCAGTTTAGAGGAGGGGATTAACACAGATACGCAGTATTTT
CASSLEEGINTDTQYF
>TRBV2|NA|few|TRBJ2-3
TGTGCCAGCAGTGGTGGGGAGGTACTTCCGCAGTATTTT
CASSGGEVLPQYF
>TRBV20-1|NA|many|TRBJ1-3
TGCAGTGCCAAGGTGGTGAACACCATATATTTT
CSAKVVNTIYF
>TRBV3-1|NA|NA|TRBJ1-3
TGTGCCAGCAGCCAAGATTTTTCGGGCGGAAACACCATATATTTT
CASSQDFSGGNTIYF
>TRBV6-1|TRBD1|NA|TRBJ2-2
TGTGCCAGCAGCCAGGGGGCGAGAATGTTGACTGCGAACACCGGGGAGCTGTTTTTT
CASSQGARMLTANTGELFF
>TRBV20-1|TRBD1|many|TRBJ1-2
TGCAGTGCTAGAGCCACGGACAGGGACTATGGCTACACCTTC
CSARATDRDYGYTF
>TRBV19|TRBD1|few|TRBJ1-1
TGTGCCAGTAGGAACAGGGGACAGGGCTCCGGCACTGAAGCTTTCTTT
CASRNRGQGSGTEAFF
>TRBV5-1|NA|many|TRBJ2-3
TGCGCCAGCAGCTTCGGGGAGATCACAGATACGCAGTATTTT
CASSFGEITDTQYF
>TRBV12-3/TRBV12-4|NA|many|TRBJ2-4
TGTGCCAGCAGATCCACAGGGCTCCCCAAAAACATTCAGTACTTC
CASRSTGLPKNIQYF
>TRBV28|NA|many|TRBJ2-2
TGTGCCAGCATGCGGGGAACTAACACCGGGGAGCTGTTTTTT
CASMRGTNTGELFF
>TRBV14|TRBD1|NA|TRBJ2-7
TGTGCCAGCAGCATCGGGACAGCGAGACTATACGAGCAGTACTTC
CASSIGTARLYEQYF
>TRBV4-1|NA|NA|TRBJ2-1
TGCGCCAGCAGCCAAGACGCAAGCAAGCAGTTCTTC
CASSQDASKQFF
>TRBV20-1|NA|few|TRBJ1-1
TGCAGTGCTAGAACGCCGGGTGTAGAAGCTTTCTTT
CSARTPGVEAFF
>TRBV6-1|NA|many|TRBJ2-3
TGTGCCAGCAGTGCGGGACACCTCACAGATACGCAGTATTTT
CASSAGHLTDTQYF
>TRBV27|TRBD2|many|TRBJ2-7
TGTGCCACCGCCCCCCGACTAGCTGGCGAGCAGTACTTC
CATAPRLAGEQYF
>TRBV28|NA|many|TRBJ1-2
TGTGCCAGCAGTTTCGGATCGGGGGGTATTTTCCAAGGACTTGGCTACACCTTC
CASSFGSGGIFQGLGYTF
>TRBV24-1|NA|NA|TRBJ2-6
TGTGCCACCAGTGACACCTCTGGGGCCAACGTCCTGACTTTC
CATSDTSGANVLTF
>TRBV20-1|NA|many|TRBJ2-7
TGCAGTGCTAGAGGTATAGACTACGAGCAGTACTTC
CSARGIDYEQYF
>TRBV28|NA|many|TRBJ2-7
TGTGCCAGCAGTGAGAACCCGAGGCCCTACGAGCAGTACTTC
CASSENPRPYEQYF
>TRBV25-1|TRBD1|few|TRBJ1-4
TGTGCAAGCCGCGGACAGGGAGCGATTGAAAAACTGTTTTTT
CASRGQGAIEKLFF
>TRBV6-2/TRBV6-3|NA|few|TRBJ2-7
TGTGCCAGCAGGACACAAACGCATCCCTACGAGCAGTACTTC
CASRTQTHPYEQYF
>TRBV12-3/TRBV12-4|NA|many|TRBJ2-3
TGTGCCAGCAGTTTCGCAGGGTCCAGCACAGATACGCAGTATTTT
CASSFAGSSTDTQYF
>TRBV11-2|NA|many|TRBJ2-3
TGTGCCAGCAGCTCCAAAGGGGGGCTACAAACAGATACGCAGTATTTT
CASSSKGGLQTDTQYF
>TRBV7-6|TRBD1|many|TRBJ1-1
TGTGCCAGCAGCGTGGGGACAGGGAGGAACACTGAAGCTTTCTTT
CASSVGTGRNTEAFF
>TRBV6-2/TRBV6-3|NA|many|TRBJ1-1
TGTGCCAGCAGTTACCAGTTCGGGCTGGAGAACACTGAAGCTTTCTTT
CASSYQFGLENTEAFF
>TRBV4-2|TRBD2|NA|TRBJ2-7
TGTGCCAGCAGCCAAGAGACTAGCGGGAATCAGCAGTACTTC
CASSQETSGNQQYF
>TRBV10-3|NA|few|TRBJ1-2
TGTGCCATCAGTGTCGACCTGGAAGGCTATGGCTACACCTTC
CAISVDLEGYGYTF